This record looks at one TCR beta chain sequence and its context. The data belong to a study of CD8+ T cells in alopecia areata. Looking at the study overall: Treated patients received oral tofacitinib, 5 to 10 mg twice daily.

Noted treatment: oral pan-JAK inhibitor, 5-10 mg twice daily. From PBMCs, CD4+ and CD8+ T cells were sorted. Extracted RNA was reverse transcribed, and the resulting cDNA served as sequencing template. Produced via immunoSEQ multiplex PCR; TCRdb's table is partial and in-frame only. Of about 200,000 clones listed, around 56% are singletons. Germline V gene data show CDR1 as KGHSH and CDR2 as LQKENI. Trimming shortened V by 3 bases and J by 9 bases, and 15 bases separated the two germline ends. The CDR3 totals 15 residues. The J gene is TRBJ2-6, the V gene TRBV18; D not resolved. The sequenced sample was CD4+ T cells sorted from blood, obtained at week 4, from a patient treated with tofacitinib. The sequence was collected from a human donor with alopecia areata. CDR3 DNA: TGTGCCAGCTCACCGCAGATAGGGCAAGGCAACGTCCTGACTTTC. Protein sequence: CASSPQIGQGNVLTF. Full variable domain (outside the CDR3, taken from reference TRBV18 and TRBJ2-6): NAGVMQNPRHLVRRRGQEARLRCSPMKGHSHVYWYRQLPEEGLKFMVYLQKENIIDESGMPKERFSAEFPKEGPSILRIQQVVRGDSAAYFCASSPQIGQGNVLTFGAGSRLTVL.